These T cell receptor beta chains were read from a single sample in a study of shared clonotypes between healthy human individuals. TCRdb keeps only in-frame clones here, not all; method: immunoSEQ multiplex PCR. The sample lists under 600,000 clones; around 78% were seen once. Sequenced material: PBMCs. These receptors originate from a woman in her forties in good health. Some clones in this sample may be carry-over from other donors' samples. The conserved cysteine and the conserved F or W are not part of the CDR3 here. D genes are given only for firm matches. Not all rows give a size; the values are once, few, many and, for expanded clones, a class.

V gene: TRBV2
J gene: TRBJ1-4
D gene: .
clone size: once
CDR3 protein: ASTEGRGGVTNEKLF

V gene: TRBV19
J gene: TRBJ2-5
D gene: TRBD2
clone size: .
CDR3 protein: ASSIAAGAQTQY

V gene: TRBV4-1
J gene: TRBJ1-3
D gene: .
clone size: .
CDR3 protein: ASSQPIRVSGNTIY

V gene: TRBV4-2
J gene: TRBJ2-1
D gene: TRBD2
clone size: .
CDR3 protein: ASSPGSGAPGEQF

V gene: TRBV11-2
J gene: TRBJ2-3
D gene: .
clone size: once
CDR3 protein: ASSLGPGGTDTQY

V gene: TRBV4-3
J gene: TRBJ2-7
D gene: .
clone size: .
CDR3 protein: ASSQASSENSYEQY

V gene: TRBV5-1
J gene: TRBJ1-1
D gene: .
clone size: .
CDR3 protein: ASSLGGEAF

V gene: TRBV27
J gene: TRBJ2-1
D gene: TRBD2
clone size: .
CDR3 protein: ASSPTSGSVNEQF

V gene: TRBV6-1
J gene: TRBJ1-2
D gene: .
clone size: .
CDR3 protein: ASSERVQGSSGYT

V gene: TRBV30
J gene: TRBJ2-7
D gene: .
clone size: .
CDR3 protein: AWSVYSASYEQY

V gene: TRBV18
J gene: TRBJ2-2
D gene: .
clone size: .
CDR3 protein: ASSPGFVENTGELF

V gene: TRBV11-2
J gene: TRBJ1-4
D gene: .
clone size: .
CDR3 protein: ASSVQGGAGKLF

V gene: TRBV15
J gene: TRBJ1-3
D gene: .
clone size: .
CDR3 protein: ATRAGGNTIY

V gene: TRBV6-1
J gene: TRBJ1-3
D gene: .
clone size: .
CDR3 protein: ASKRSGSGNTIY

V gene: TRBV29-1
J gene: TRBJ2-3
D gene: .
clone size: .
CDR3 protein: SVGIGATDTQY

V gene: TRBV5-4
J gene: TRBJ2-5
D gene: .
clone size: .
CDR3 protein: ASSLELQETQY

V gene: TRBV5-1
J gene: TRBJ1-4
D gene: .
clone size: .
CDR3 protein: ASSLEGPGPGSGEKLF

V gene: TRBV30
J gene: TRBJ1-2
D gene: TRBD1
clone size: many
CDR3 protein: AWSVRRTGGEYGYT

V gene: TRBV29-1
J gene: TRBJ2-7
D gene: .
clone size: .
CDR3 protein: SVVGPQSGRDGPYEQY